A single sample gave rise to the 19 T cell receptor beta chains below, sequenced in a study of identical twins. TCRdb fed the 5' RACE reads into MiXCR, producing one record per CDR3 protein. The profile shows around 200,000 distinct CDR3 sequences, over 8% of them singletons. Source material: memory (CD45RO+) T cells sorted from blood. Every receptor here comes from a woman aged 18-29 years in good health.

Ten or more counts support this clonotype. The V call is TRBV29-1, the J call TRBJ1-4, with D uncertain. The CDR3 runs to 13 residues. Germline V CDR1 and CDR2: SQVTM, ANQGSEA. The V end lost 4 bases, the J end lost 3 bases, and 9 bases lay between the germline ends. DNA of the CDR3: TGCAGCGTTGTAAATCCATCTAATGAAAAACTGTTTTTT. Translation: CSVVNPSNEKLFF.

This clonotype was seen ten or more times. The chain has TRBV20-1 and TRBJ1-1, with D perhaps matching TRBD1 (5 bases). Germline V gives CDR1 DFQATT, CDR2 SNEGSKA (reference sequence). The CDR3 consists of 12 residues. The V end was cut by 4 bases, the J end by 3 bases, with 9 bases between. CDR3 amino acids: CSATRGDTEAFF. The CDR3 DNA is TGCAGTGCTACTCGGGGGGACACTGAAGCTTTCTTT.

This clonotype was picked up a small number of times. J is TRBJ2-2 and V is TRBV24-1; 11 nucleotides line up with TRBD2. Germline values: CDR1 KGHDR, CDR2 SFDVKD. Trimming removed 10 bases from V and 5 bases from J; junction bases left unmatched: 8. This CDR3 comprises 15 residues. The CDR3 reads CATSTSGSGTGELFF. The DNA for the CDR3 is TGTGCCACATCAACTAGCGGGAGTGGGACCGGGGAGCTGTTTTTT.

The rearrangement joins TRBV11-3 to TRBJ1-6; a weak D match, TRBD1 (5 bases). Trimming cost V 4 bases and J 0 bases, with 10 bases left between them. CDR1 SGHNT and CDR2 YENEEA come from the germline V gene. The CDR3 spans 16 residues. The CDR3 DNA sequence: TGTGCCAGCAGCTCGTCAGGGAGCTCCTATAATTCACCCCTCCACTTT. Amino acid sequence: CASSSSGSSYNSPLHF.

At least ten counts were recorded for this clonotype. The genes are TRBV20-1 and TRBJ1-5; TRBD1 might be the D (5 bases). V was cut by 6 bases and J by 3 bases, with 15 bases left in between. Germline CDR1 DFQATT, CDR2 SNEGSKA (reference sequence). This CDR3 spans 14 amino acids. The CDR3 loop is CSARPTGVNQPQHF. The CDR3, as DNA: TGCAGTGCGAGACCCACAGGCGTCAATCAGCCCCAGCATTTT.

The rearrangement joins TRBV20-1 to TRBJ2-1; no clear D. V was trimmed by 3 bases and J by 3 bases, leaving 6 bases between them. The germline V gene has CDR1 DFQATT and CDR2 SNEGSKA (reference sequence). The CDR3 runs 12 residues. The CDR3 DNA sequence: TGCAGTGCTAGCGGCAACTACAATGAGCAGTTCTTC. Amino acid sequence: CSASGNYNEQFF.

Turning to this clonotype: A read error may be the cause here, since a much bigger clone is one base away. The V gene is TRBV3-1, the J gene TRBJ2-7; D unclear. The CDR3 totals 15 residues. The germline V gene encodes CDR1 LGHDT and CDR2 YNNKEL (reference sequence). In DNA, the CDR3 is TGTGCCACCAGCCAATTTACGGTTCTATCCTACGAGCAGTACTTC. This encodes CATSQFTVLSYEQYF.

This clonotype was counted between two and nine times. CDR3 coding DNA: TGTGCCAGCAGCCAAGAGTCACGCGGGGGGATCACAGATACGCAGTATTTT. It yields the protein CASSQESRGGITDTQYF. This chain uses TRBV4-2 with TRBJ2-3; TRBD2 agrees at 8 bases. The CDR3 consists of 17 residues. Trimming at V came to 0 bases and at J to 2 bases, leaving 7 bases not matched to a gene. Germline CDR1 LGHNA, CDR2 YNFKEQ.

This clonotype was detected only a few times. The CDR3 reads CASSSDRAGNTIYF. DNA for the CDR3: TGTGCCAGCAGCTCGGACAGGGCTGGAAACACCATATATTTT. The V and J genes are TRBV3-1 and TRBJ1-3, with TRBD1 identical over 8 bases. The ends lost 5 bases at V and 2 bases at J; junction bases unmatched: 2. Germline V CDR1 and CDR2: LGHDT, YNNKEL (reference sequence). CDR3 length: 14 amino acids.

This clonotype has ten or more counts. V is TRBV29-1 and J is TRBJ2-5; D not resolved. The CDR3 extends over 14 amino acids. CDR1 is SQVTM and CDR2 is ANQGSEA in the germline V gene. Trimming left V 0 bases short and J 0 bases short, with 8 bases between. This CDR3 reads CSVEDNLYQETQYF. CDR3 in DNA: TGCAGCGTTGAAGATAACTTGTACCAAGAGACCCAGTACTTC.

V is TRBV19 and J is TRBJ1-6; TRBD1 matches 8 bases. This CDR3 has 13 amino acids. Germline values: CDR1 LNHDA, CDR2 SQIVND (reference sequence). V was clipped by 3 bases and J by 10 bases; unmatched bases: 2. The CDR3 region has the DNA TGTGCCAGTAGTATGGACAGGGCCTCACCCCTCCACTTT. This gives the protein CASSMDRASPLHF.

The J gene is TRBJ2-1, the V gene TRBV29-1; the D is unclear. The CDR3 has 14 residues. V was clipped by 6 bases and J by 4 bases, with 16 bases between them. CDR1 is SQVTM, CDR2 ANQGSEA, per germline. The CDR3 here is CSVQRRGPYNEQFF. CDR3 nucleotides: TGCAGCGTACAGCGCCGCGGCCCATACAATGAGCAGTTCTTC.

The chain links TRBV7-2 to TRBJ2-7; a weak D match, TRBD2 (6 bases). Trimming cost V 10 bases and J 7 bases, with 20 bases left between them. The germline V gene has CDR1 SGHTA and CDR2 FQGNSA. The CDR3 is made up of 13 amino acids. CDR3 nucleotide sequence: TGTGCCACCAGACGGACCGGGACTGGGGAGCAGTACTTC. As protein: CATRRTGTGEQYF.

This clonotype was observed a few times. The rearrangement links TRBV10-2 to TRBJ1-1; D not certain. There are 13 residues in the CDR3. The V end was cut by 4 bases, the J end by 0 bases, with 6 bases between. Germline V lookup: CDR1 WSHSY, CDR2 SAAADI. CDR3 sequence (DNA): TGCGCCAGCAGTGTCGAGTTGAACACTGAAGCTTTCTTT. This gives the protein CASSVELNTEAFF.

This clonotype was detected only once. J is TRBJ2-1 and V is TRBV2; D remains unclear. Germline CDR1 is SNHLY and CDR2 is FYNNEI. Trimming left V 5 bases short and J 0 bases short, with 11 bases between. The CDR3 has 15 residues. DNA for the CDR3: TGTGCCAGCAGTCCAGAGTTGAGCTCCTACAATGAGCAGTTCTTC. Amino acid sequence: CASSPELSSYNEQFF.

The CDR3 is CASKTPGGITIYF. As DNA, the CDR3 is TGTGCCAGCAAGACACCAGGGGGGATCACCATATATTTT. The gene calls are TRBV6-1 and TRBJ1-3; 7 nucleotides match TRBD1. CDR3 length: 13 amino acids. V lost 7 bases to trimming and J lost 9 bases; unmatched junction nucleotides: 9. Germline values: CDR1 MNHNS, CDR2 SASEGT.

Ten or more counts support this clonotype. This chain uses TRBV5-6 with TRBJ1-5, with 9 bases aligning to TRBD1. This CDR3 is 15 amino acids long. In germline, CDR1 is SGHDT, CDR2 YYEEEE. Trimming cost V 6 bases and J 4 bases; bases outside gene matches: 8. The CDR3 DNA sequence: TGTGCCAGCACCTTATGGACAGGGGAGAATCAGCCCCAGCATTTT. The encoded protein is CASTLWTGENQPQHF.

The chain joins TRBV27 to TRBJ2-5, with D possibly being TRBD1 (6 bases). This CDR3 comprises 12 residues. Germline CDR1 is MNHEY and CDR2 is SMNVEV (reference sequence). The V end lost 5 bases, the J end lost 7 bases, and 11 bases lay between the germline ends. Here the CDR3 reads CASSDWGRTQYF. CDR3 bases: TGTGCCAGCAGTGACTGGGGGCGGACCCAGTACTTC.

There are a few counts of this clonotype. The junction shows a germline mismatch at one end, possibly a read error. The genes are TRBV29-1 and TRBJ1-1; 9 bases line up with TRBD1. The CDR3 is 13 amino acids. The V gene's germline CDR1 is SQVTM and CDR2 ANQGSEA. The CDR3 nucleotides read TGCAGCGTACGACAGGGGGGGAACGCTGAAGCTTTCTTT. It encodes CSVRQGGNAEAFF. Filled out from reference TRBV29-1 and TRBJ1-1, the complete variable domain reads SAVISQKPSRDICQRGTSLTIQCQVDSQVTMMFWYRQQPGQSLTLIATANQGSEATYESGFVIDKFPISRPNLTFSTLTVSNMSPEDSSIYLCSVRQGGNAEAFFGQGTRLTVV.